This TCR beta chain was found in a study of graft-versus-host responses after intestinal transplantation. Note on this clone: What it binds is not known.

Clones were read by immunoSEQ multiplex PCR, and TCRdb kept only the in-frame ones, dropping some. The sample includes about 85,000 clones, approximately 90% of them seen just once. This receptor was taken from a human donor who was the organ donor for an intestinal transplant. The source was unstimulated CD8+ T cells sorted from spleen or lymph node cells, collected before transplant.

This CDR3 reads CASSPPGLGGPNEQFF. CDR3 sequence (DNA): TGCGCCAGCAGTCCCCCGGGGCTAGGGGGTCCCAATGAGCAGTTCTTC. The V gene is TRBV10-2, the J gene TRBJ2-1, with D possibly matching TRBD1 (6 bases). Germline values: CDR1 WSHSY, CDR2 SAAADI. V was trimmed by 5 bases and J by 6 bases, leaving 20 bases between them. The CDR3 extends over 16 amino acids.